The entry that follows covers one TCR beta chain sequence. Its antigen has not been determined. Base qualities are not provided; no much larger clone lies one nucleotide away. The entry originates in a study of shared clonotypes between healthy human individuals (TCRdb year 2020). Turning to the overall study: The cohort included three men and a couple of women between 18 and 49 years of age. Per donor, three plates each were used for CD4 naive and CD4 memory, two for CD8 naive, and one for CD8 memory. To increase sequencing depth and limit assay-specific biases, TCR repertoire library preparation and sequencing were carried out by different laboratories using diverse techniques. Per donor, leukapheresis produced somewhere between about 0.94 and 9.5 billion PBMCs. To estimate repertoire size and how much clonotypes are shared between individuals, the study performed deep sequencing of blood TCR repertoires from roughly five healthy adults.

What the work shows at the level of the full study, not this receptor alone: Estimated clonotype richness was generally larger for naive than for memory subsets. Compared with non-shared clonotypes, the clonotypes found in all four sorted-subset donors had higher generation probabilities. Based on pairwise subsampling, the degree of clonotype sharing among donors was expected to be affected by sequencing depth. Because the study included a small number of donors, the genetic and exposure-history diversity represented was limited. Sampling was restricted to blood, and TCR repertoires in tissues likely differ from the TCR repertoires found in blood. Even with the large sequencing depth, rarefaction of the sorted-subset datasets indicated that sequencing was incomplete. When a handful of donors were compared, the shared fraction of clonotypes was around 5% for naive CD4, roughly 3.3% for naive CD8, roughly 2.3% for memory CD4, and roughly 0.43% for memory CD8.

Using the deep immunoSEQ assay, TCR CDR3 regions were amplified from genomic DNA by multiplex PCR. Genomic DNA extracted from each cell subset was distributed evenly over all wells of several immunoSEQ 96-well plates, and each plate served as one replicate. For sorted subsets, approximately 0.2 ug of genomic DNA, equivalent to 25,000 to 35,000 T cell genomes, went into each replicate PCR. Purified libraries were quantified with a Qubit 3.0 fluorometer, sized on a Bioanalyzer 2100, and re-quantified with the KAPA Library Quantification kit. Each immunoSEQ 96-well plate was sequenced on its own single-read 150-cycle Illumina NextSeq 550 flow cell. In the authors' own workflow: Because the immunoSEQ output included only junctional sequences and no quality scores, the filtering could not be the same as the filtering used for full-length reads. Sequences were annotated with PyIR, a Python wrapper for IgBLAST v1.9, and V/J genes and CDR3 were assigned using IMGT germline references. Any read was removed if the V/J assignment was weak (E-value above 1e-6), the CDR3 was missing, or the read contained stop codons, out-of-frame junctions, or ambiguous translated residues. V3J clonotypes were defined by identical inferred V gene, J gene, and CDR3 amino acid sequence. The percentage overlap between two repertoires was calculated by dividing the number of shared unique clonotypes by the size of the smaller repertoire. RTK rarefaction, the Chao1 estimator, and Recon v2.1 estimates of unobserved clonotypes were used to assess repertoire richness. Generation probabilities were computed with OLGA for all TCRbeta clonotypes obtained by the gDNA method from several donors. TCRdb carries this immuneACCESS record with in-frame sequences only. Its versions omit some clonotypes, under half of them owing to an unresolved V gene in the studies checked, with the rest unexplained. V and J calls and clone size follow that table, whereas D and trimming were derived from the DNA. Recorded for this sample are 2 million to 2.5 million clones; around 95% of them occurred a single time. The ten biggest clones cover roughly 0.13% of the sample.

The donors were healthy, HIV-negative adults with no recently reported acute infections or vaccinations. All donors were Caucasian adults living in Nashville, Tennessee, USA. CD4+ T cells were enriched by magnetic negative selection; naive cells were then positively selected on CD45RA, and the negative fraction formed the memory subset. Blood was obtained by leukapheresis, after which PBMCs were separated by Ficoll-Histopaque density gradient centrifugation and cryopreserved in liquid nitrogen vapor phase. Purity and quantity of every magnetically sorted T cell population were checked by analytical flow cytometry. Genomic DNA was isolated from every sorted fraction and measured by UV absorbance on a Nanodrop 2000c. This TCR derives from a man aged 18 to 29 in good health. The sequenced sample consisted of naive CD4+ T cells sorted from blood. Explained via the paper, the cell subset or site label denotes: CD45RA+ positively selected.

The DNA sequence is TGTGCCAGCAGCTTAGCACAGGGGGCCCGGGGCTACACCTTC. This is translated as CASSLAQGARGYTF. This chain joins TRBV7-9 to TRBJ1-2, with TRBD1 matching 9 junction bases. The CDR3 starts with the cysteine, ends with the phenylalanine, and has 14 residues. The CDR3 DNA has 42 bases and is translated from base 1. Relative to germline, V is missing 0 bases and J is missing 8 bases, with 4 bases of the junction outside any gene match. CDR1 SEHNR and CDR2 FQNEAQ are derived from the germline V gene (reference sequence).